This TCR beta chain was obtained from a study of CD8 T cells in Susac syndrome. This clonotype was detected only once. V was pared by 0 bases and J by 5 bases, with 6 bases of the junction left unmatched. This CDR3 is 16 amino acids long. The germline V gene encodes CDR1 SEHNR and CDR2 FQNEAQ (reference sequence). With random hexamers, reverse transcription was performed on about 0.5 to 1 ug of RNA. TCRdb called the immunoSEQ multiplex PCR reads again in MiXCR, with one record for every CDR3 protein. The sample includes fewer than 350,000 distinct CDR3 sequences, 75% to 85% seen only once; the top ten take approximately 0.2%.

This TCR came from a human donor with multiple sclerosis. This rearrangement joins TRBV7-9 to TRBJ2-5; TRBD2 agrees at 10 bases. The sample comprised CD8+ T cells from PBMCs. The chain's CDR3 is CASSLAASGSLETQYF. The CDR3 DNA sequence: TGTGCCAGCAGCTTAGCGGCTAGCGGGAGTTTGGAGACCCAGTACTTC.